The 28 T cell receptor beta chains presented below share a single source sample, sequenced in a study of human T cells and chemical hapten exposure. TCRdb reprocessed the RACE reads via MiXCR and lists one record per CDR3 protein. The repertoire includes fewer than 200,000 distinct CDR3 sequences, under 25% of them detected once, and approximately 6.4% sits in the top ten. The time point was: patch test 1, 2 weeks after DPC sensitization. The treatment here: therapeutic diphenylcyclopropenone sensitization with weekly scalp DPC. Here the sequenced sample was whole blood, taken in connection with sensitization to the hapten diphenylcyclopropenone (DPC). The receptors here all came from a woman aged 45-65 years with alopecia areata. Some clones in this sample may be carry-over from other donors' samples.

This clonotype was detected a few times. This rearrangement joins TRBV20-1 to TRBJ2-5; 8 bases align to TRBD2. Germline V lookup: CDR1 DFQATT, CDR2 SNEGSKA (reference sequence). Trimming at V came to 2 bases and at J to 5 bases, leaving 7 bases not matched to a gene. The CDR3 sequence is 14 residues long. This CDR3 is CSARSAGVGETQYF. The DNA for the CDR3 is TGCAGTGCTAGATCAGCGGGAGTGGGGGAGACCCAGTACTTC.

The chain couples TRBV2 to TRBJ1-2; no reliable D call. From germline, CDR1 is SNHLY and CDR2 FYNNEI. The CDR3 is made up of 14 amino acids. V lost 2 bases to trimming and J lost 4 bases, with 11 bases between them. The DNA for the CDR3 is TGTGCCAGCAGTGAACTGTGGGGATCCTATGGCTACACCTTC. Its protein product is CASSELWGSYGYTF. Variable domain in full (rest from reference TRBV2 and TRBJ1-2): EPEVTQTPSHQVTQMGQEVILRCVPISNHLYFYWYRQILGQKVEFLVSFYNNEISEKSEIFDDQFSVERPDGSNFTLKIRSTKLEDSAMYFCASSELWGSYGYTFGSGTRLTVV.

The rearrangement links TRBV29-1 to TRBJ2-7; 10 nucleotides agree with TRBD2. The CDR3 is made up of 13 amino acids. V dropped 8 bases and J dropped 3; count of bases not matched to a gene: 7. Germline-derived CDR1 and CDR2 are SQVTM and ANQGSEA. For the CDR3, the DNA is TGCAGCATCAGGACTAGCGGTCTCTACGAGCAGTACTTC. Its translation: CSIRTSGLYEQYF.

This clonotype was seen ten or more times. This sequence joins TRBV25-1 and TRBJ1-2; weak D call: TRBD1 (5 bases). The CDR3 is made up of 12 amino acids. In germline, CDR1 is MGHDK, CDR2 SYGVNS. Trimming left V 5 bases short and J 10 bases short, with 14 bases between. CDR3 sequence reads: CASSLQGVTYTF. The CDR3 DNA reads as TGTGCCAGCAGTCTACAAGGGGTGACCTACACCTTC.

This clonotype has just a few counts. V is TRBV6-5 and J is TRBJ2-1, with 13 bases matching TRBD2. The CDR3 runs to 16 residues. J was trimmed by 7 bases and V by 2 bases; bases with no gene match: 5. Germline V lookup: CDR1 MNHEY, CDR2 SVGAGI. The CDR3, as DNA: TGTGCCAGCAGTTACCGGGGACTAGCGGGGATAAATGAGCAGTTCTTC. As protein: CASSYRGLAGINEQFF.

This chain uses TRBV7-6 with TRBJ2-3, with D maybe TRBD2 (5 bases). This CDR3 region has 15 residues. Trimming stripped 0 bases from V and 2 bases from J, with 9 bases between. Looked up from germline, CDR1 is SGHVS and CDR2 is FNYEAQ. CDR3 bases: TGTGCCAGCAGCTTAGCGGGAGCCCCCACAGATACGCAGTATTTT. It yields the protein CASSLAGAPTDTQYF.

A few counts support this clonotype. This chain uses TRBV12-3 or TRBV12-4 with TRBJ2-5, with 11 bases identical to TRBD2. The CDR3 loop spans 14 amino acids. V dropped 5 bases and J dropped 5; count of bases not matched to a gene: 4. CDR3 DNA sequence: TGTGCCAGCAGTACTAGCGGGGGATCGGAGACCCAGTACTTC. Translation gives CASSTSGGSETQYF.

The chain links TRBV3-1 to TRBJ2-7, with TRBD2 identical over 7 bases. The germline gives CDR1 LGHDT, CDR2 YNNKEL (reference sequence). J gave up 4 bases and V 0 bases, and 0 bases lay outside the gene matches. CDR3 length: 13 amino acids. The CDR3, as DNA: TGTGCCAGCAGCCAAGAGCGGGGGTACGAGCAGTACTTC. Its protein is CASSQERGYEQYF.

This clonotype was counted between two and nine times. This chain links TRBV7-2 with TRBJ2-1; unclear D gene. Trimming shortened V by 5 bases and J by 0 bases, and 17 bases separated the two germline ends. From germline, CDR1 is SGHTA and CDR2 FQGNSA. The CDR3 has 17 residues. The CDR3 nucleotides read TGTGCCAGCAGCCCAGACCCAACTTATAGCTCCTACAATGAGCAGTTCTTC. Translated, it gives CASSPDPTYSSYNEQFF.

The chain links TRBV29-1 to TRBJ1-2, with 7 bases aligning to TRBD1. This CDR3 contains 14 residues. Germline CDR1 SQVTM, CDR2 ANQGSEA. The V segment lost 4 bases and the J segment 4 bases; nucleotides outside the gene matches: 9. This CDR3 reads CSVAGQGDSYGYTF. CDR3 DNA: TGCAGCGTTGCGGGGCAGGGGGACTCCTATGGCTACACCTTC.

This rearrangement joins TRBV12-3 or TRBV12-4 to TRBJ2-5; a weak D match, TRBD2 (5 bases). This CDR3 is built from 13 residues. Trimming left V 1 base short and J 5 bases short, with 8 bases between. The CDR3 spells CASSLGGMETQYF. Written as DNA, the CDR3 is TGTGCCAGCAGTTTAGGAGGGATGGAGACCCAGTACTTC.

The chain couples TRBV12-3 or TRBV12-4 to TRBJ2-1; D remains unclear. V gave up 3 bases and J gave up 9 bases, with 6 bases separating them. The CDR3 runs to 11 residues. DNA of the CDR3: TGTGCCAGCAGTTTGAAAATTGAGCAGTTCTTC. Translation gives CASSLKIEQFF.

The rearrangement uses TRBV10-3 and TRBJ1-2; D is ambiguous. The V and J ends lost 2 bases and 4 bases respectively, with 8 bases between them. CDR3 length: 13 amino acids. CDR1 ENHRY and CDR2 SYGVKD come from the germline V gene. The CDR3 loop reads CAISERQIYGYTF. In DNA, the CDR3 is TGTGCCATCAGTGAGCGGCAGATCTATGGCTACACCTTC.

The CDR3 DNA reads as TGCAGTGCTAGACCGGGTTATACGCCTGAAAAACTGTTTTTT. Protein sequence: CSARPGYTPEKLFF. The chain carries TRBV20-1 and TRBJ1-4; D gene unclear. This CDR3 contains 14 residues. From germline, CDR1 is DFQATT and CDR2 SNEGSKA (reference sequence). V was shortened by 2 bases and J by 7 bases, with 14 bases between the two germline ends.

This chain links TRBV15 with TRBJ1-4; 9 bases are a match to TRBD1. Germline lookup yields CDR1 LNHNV and CDR2 YYDKDF (reference sequence). With V trimmed by 8 bases and J by 6 bases, 7 bases remained unmatched. The CDR3 covers 14 residues. CDR3 in amino acids: CATGRDRVDEKLFF. DNA for the CDR3: TGTGCCACCGGGAGGGACAGGGTGGATGAAAAACTGTTTTTT.

This clonotype has at least ten counts. The chain couples TRBV3-1 to TRBJ1-2, with TRBD1 as a possible D gene (5 bases). Germline V gene lookup returns CDR1 LGHDT and CDR2 YNNKEL (reference sequence). The V end was cut by 4 bases, the J end by 4 bases, with 10 bases between. The length of the CDR3 is 13 residues. CDR3 sequence reads: CASSRDSTYGYTF. The CDR3 DNA is TGTGCCAGCAGCCGGGACTCTACCTATGGCTACACCTTC.

The chain employs TRBV5-1 and TRBJ2-5; tentative D call: TRBD2 (6 bases). V lost 0 bases and J 2 bases, leaving 17 bases between the germline ends. The CDR3 totals 17 residues. Germline CDR1 and CDR2: SGHRS and YFSETQ. CDR3 in amino acids: CASSLEVGLASQETQYF. The CDR3 DNA reads as TGCGCCAGCAGCTTGGAGGTTGGCCTAGCGTCTCAAGAGACCCAGTACTTC.

This clonotype has more than one count but fewer than ten. This chain links TRBV2 with TRBJ2-1; TRBD2 matches 13 bases. J gave up 1 base and V 5 bases, and 5 bases lay outside the gene matches. CDR3 size: 17 residues. Germline lookup yields CDR1 SNHLY and CDR2 FYNNEI. CDR3 sequence reads: CASSTRLAGGSYNEQFF. In nucleotides, the CDR3 is TGTGCCAGCAGTACAAGACTAGCGGGAGGTTCCTACAATGAGCAGTTCTTC.

This chain connects TRBV12-3 or TRBV12-4 to TRBJ2-7; weak D call: TRBD1 (5 bases). Trimming took 4 bases from V and 3 from J, leaving 16 bases between them. CDR3 length equals 15 residues. CDR3 amino acids: CASSSLTGGRYEQYF. As DNA, the CDR3 is TGTGCCAGCAGTTCCTTAACAGGTGGACGCTACGAGCAGTACTTC.

In this sample, this clonotype turned up many times. The V and J genes are TRBV28 and TRBJ2-3; D not certain. Trimming pared 5 bases from V and 6 bases from J, leaving 6 bases between. CDR1 and CDR2 from the germline V gene are MDHEN and SYDVKM. The CDR3 sequence is 11 residues long. The CDR3 loop reads CASSPRDTQYF. Here the CDR3 DNA reads TGTGCCAGCAGTCCCCGTGATACGCAGTATTTT.

This clonotype was recorded a few times. V is TRBV5-1 and J is TRBJ2-3, with TRBD2 matching over 7 bases. This CDR3 is 16 amino acids long. CDR1 is SGHRS and CDR2 is YFSETQ in the germline V gene. Losses at the gene ends were 5 bases for V and 1 base for J; bases not matched to a gene: 10. The CDR3 loop reads CASSEVGGPGTDTQYF. The CDR3 DNA is TGCGCCAGCAGTGAAGTGGGAGGGCCTGGCACAGATACGCAGTATTTT.

The gene calls are TRBV5-1 and TRBJ2-3; D possibly corresponds to TRBD2 (6 bases). V dropped 5 bases and J dropped 4 bases, with 14 bases sitting between them. The CDR3 has 14 amino acids. CDR1 SGHRS and CDR2 YFSETQ come from the germline V gene. CDR3 bases: TGCGCCAGCAGTGGAGGGCCGAGTTCAGATACGCAGTATTTT. Translated, it gives CASSGGPSSDTQYF.

The chain carries TRBV5-1 and TRBJ2-7; D remains unclear. The V and J ends lost 0 bases and 0 bases respectively, with 10 bases between them. Germline V CDR1 and CDR2: SGHRS, YFSETQ. The CDR3 is made up of 15 amino acids. The CDR3 region is CASSLGGTNSYEQYF. CDR3 coding DNA: TGCGCCAGCAGCTTGGGTGGCACTAACTCCTACGAGCAGTACTTC.

The chain's CDR3 is CASSRSGGQGYTF. As DNA, the CDR3 is TGTGCCAGCAGTCGGAGTGGGGGGCAAGGCTACACCTTC. This chain connects TRBV12-3 or TRBV12-4 to TRBJ1-2; tentative D call: TRBD1 (6 bases). The ends were cut back, 5 bases at V and 8 bases at J, with 15 bases in the middle. This CDR3 has 13 residues.

The chain is built from TRBV24-1 and TRBJ2-4, with D maybe TRBD1 (6 bases). V gave up 4 bases and J gave up 6 bases, with 12 bases separating them. The CDR3 spans 14 residues. Germline CDR1 and CDR2: KGHDR and SFDVKD. CDR3 nucleotides: TGTGCCACCAGTGACCCCGGACAGCCAAACATTCAGTACTTC. Translated: CATSDPGQPNIQYF.

This clonotype was found a few times. The chain has TRBV29-1 and TRBJ1-1; D may be TRBD1 (5 bases). Germline loops: CDR1 SQVTM, CDR2 ANQGSEA. Between the trimmed V and J ends, which lost 7 bases and 2 bases, there was a span of 17 bases. This CDR3 has 14 residues. The CDR3 DNA is TGCAGCGCCCGTCCCGGGACGCATAACACTGAAGCTTTCTTT. Amino acids: CSARPGTHNTEAFF.

This clonotype was seen a few times. V and J are TRBV10-1 and TRBJ2-3; TRBD2 matches at 10 bases. V was pared by 5 bases and J by 2 bases, with 1 base of the junction left unmatched. Germline-derived CDR1 and CDR2 are WNHNN and SYGVQD (reference sequence). The CDR3 consists of 14 residues. The CDR3 DNA reads as TGCGCCAGCAGTACTAGCGGGGACACAGATACGCAGTATTTT. It translates to CASSTSGDTDTQYF.

DNA for the CDR3: TGCAGCGCAAACTCCGCCAATGAGCAGTTCTTC. Its protein product is CSANSANEQFF. The chain carries TRBV29-1 and TRBJ2-1; D is unclear. This CDR3 has 11 residues. The germline gives CDR1 SQVTM, CDR2 ANQGSEA. Trimming took 7 bases from V and 6 from J, leaving 10 bases between them.